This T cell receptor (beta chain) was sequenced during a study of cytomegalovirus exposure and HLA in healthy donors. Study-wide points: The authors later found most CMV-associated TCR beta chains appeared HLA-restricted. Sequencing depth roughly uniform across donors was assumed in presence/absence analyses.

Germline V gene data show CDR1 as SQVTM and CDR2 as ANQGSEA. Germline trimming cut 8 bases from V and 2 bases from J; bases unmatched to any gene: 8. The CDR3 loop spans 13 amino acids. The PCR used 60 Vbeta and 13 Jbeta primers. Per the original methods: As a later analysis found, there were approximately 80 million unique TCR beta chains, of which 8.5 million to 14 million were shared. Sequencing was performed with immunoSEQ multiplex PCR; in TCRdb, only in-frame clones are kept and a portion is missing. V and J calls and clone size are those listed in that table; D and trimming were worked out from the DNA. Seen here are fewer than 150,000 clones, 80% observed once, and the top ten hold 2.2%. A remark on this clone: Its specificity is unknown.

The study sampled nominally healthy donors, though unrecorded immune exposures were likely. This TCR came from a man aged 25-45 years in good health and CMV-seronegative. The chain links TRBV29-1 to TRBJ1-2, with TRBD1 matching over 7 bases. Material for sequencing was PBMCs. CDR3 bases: TGCAGCACCGGCGGGACAGAGAACTATGGCTACACCTTC. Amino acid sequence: CSTGGTENYGYTF.